This TCR beta chain is from a study of regulatory T cells in long-lasting Graves disease. The ends lost 6 bases at V and 5 bases at J; junction bases unmatched: 6. This CDR3 region has 14 residues. The germline V gene encodes CDR1 SNHLY and CDR2 FYNNEI. Building the TCR beta libraries relied on iRepertoire HTBI primers, and CDR3 regions underwent Arm-PCR. Using its own MiXCR run on the multiplex PCR reads, TCRdb lists one record per CDR3 protein. The sample yields around 430,000 distinct CDR3 sequences, about 20% seen once. The time point was: persistent/refractory GD, antithyroid drugs over 5 years with positive TRAb. Scientists built the TCR library using RNA that was extracted from PBMCs. Clinicians diagnosed Graves' disease using American Thyroid Association guidelines. Regarding the study as a whole: Favored gene segments in persistent disease were TRBV28, TRBJ1-2 and TRBJ2-5.

On this clonotype itself: Antigen specificity is unknown.

The chain recombines TRBV2 with TRBJ2-5; 10 nucleotides line up with TRBD2. The source is a female donor with Graves disease. The sample here was peripheral blood mononuclear cells (PBMCs), taken when the disease was refractory, from a patient treated with antithyroid drugs. In DNA, the CDR3 is TGTGCCAGCAGCGCGGGGACTAGCGTTGAGACCCAGTACTTC. Translation gives CASSAGTSVETQYF. Supplemented by reference TRBV2 and TRBJ2-5, the full variable domain reads EPEVTQTPSHQVTQMGQEVILRCVPISNHLYFYWYRQILGQKVEFLVSFYNNEISEKSEIFDDQFSVERPDGSNFTLKIRSTKLEDSAMYFCASSAGTSVETQYFGPGTRLLVL.